One sample yielded the 7 T cell receptor beta chains listed below, sequenced in a study of identifying expanded T cells in peripheral blood. Sequencing used immunoSEQ multiplex PCR; TCRdb keeps in-frame clones, though not all of them. The repertoire has around 75,000 clones, under 90% of them found once; the top ten carry roughly 3%. Sequences were obtained from blood. These receptors were obtained from a person aged 18-69 years in good health.

J is TRBJ2-7 and V is TRBV7-2; TRBD2 matches at 15 bases. Germline trimming cut 3 bases from V and 7 bases from J; bases unmatched to any gene: 7. Per the germline V gene, CDR1 is SGHTA and CDR2 is FQGNSA. CDR3 length equals 16 residues. The CDR3, as DNA: TGTGCCAGCAGCTTTAATGGACTAGCGGGGGGGAGGGAGCAGTACTTC. This gives the protein CASSFNGLAGGREQYF.

The chain uses TRBV7-2 and TRBJ2-7; D is ambiguous. The CDR3 runs 12 residues. V gave up 4 bases and J gave up 4 bases, with 8 bases separating them. The germline gives CDR1 SGHTA, CDR2 FQGNSA. CDR3 loop: CASSSEAYEQYF. CDR3 coding DNA: TGTGCCAGCAGCTCCGAGGCGTACGAGCAGTACTTC.

This clone was picked up a small number of times. V gene TRBV7-2 combines with J gene TRBJ2-3; perhaps D is TRBD1 or TRBD2 (5 bases each). Germline lookup yields CDR1 SGHTA and CDR2 FQGNSA. The germline V and J ends were trimmed by 5 bases and 2 bases, with 20 bases remaining between them. The CDR3 is made up of 17 amino acids. As DNA, the CDR3 is TGTGCCAGCAGCCTCATCGGACCGGGACGTCACACAGATACGCAGTATTTT. This encodes CASSLIGPGRHTDTQYF.

Only one count was recorded for this clone. V and J are TRBV5-1 and TRBJ2-4; no definite D call. The CDR3 runs 13 residues. V lost 3 bases and J 8 bases, leaving 12 bases between the germline ends. Germline assignment: CDR1 SGHRS and CDR2 YFSETQ. The CDR3 is CASSSNIGDIQYF. The DNA of the CDR3 is TGCGCCAGCAGCTCGAATATTGGGGACATTCAGTACTTC.

This clone was detected only once. The chain is built from TRBV13 and TRBJ2-7; TRBD2 aligns across 9 bases. Germline V CDR1 and CDR2: PRHDT, FYEKMQ (reference sequence). This CDR3 is 16 amino acids long. The V gene end was trimmed by 1 base and the J gene end by 6 bases; junction bases not matched to a gene: 10. This CDR3 reads CASSLVRRGGPVEQYF. CDR3 bases: TGTGCCAGCAGCTTAGTACGGCGGGGGGGCCCCGTCGAGCAGTACTTC.

The rearrangement joins TRBV21-1 to TRBJ2-7; the table's D call TRBD1 went unverified against the DNA. TRBV21-1 is deemed a pseudogene. The CDR3 loop spans 14 amino acids. Here the CDR3 DNA reads TGTGCCAGAAGAGACAGGGGCGAATCCTACGAGCAGTACTTC. Translated, it gives CARRDRGESYEQYF.

The V call is TRBV11-3, the J call TRBJ2-1; D is possibly TRBD2 (5 bases). This CDR3 is 14 amino acids long. The V gene's germline CDR1 is SGHNT and CDR2 YENEEA. The V and J ends lost 0 bases and 10 bases respectively, with 13 bases between them. The CDR3 here is CASSLDGWEREQFF. CDR3 DNA sequence: TGTGCCAGCAGCTTAGATGGGTGGGAGCGGGAGCAGTTCTTC.